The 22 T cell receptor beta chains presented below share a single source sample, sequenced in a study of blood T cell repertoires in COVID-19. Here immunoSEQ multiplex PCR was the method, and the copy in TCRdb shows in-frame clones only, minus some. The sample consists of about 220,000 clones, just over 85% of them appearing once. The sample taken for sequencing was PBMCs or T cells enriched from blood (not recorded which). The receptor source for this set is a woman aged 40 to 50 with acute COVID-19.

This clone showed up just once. The CDR3 reads CASSQGTGPYEQYF. CDR3 DNA: TGCGCCAGCAGCCAAGGGACAGGGCCCTACGAGCAGTACTTC. This chain joins TRBV4-3 and TRBJ2-7, with 8 bases fitting TRBD1. The CDR3 sequence is 14 residues long. Germline V gene sequence: CDR1 LGHNA, CDR2 YSLEER. The trim removed 1 base at V and 2 bases at J, leaving 1 base unmatched.

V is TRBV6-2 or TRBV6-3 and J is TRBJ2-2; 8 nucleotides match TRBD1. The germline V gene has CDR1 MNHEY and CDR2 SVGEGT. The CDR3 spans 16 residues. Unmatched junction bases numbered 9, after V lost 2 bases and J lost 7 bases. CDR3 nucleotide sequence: TGTGCCAGCAGTTACCAGGGGGCCGGTATCGGCGGGGAGCTGTTTTTT. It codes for CASSYQGAGIGGELFF.

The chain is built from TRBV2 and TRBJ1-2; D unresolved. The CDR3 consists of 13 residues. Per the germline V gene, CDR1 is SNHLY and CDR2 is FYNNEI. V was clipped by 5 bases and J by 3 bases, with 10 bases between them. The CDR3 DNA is TGTGCCAGCAGTCTTAGGCGGGACTATGGCTACACCTTC. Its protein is CASSLRRDYGYTF. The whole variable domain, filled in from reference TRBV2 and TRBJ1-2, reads EPEVTQTPSHQVTQMGQEVILRCVPISNHLYFYWYRQILGQKVEFLVSFYNNEISEKSEIFDDQFSVERPDGSNFTLKIRSTKLEDSAMYFCASSLRRDYGYTFGSGTRLTVV.

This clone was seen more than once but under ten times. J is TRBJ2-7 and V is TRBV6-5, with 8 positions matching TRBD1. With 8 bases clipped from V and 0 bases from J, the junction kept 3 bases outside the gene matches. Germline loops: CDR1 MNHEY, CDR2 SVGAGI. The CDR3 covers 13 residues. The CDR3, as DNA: TGTGCCAGCCACACAGGGGGCTCCTACGAGCAGTACTTC. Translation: CASHTGGSYEQYF.

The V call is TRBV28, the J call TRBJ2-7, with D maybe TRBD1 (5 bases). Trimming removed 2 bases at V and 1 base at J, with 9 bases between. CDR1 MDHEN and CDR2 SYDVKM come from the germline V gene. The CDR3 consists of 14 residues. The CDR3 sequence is CASSLTGPSYEQYF. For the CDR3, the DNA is TGTGCCAGCAGTTTAACAGGACCTTCCTACGAGCAGTACTTC.

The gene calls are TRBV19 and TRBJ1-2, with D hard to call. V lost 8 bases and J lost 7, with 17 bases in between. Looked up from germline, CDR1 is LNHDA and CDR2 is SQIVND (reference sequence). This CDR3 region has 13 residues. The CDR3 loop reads CASSGGQFLGYTF. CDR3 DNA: TGTGCCAGTTCCGGCGGGCAGTTCCTTGGCTACACCTTC.

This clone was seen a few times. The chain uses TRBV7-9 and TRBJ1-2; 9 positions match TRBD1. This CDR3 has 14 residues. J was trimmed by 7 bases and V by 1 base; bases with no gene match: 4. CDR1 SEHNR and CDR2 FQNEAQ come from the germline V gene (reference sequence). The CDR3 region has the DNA TGTGCCAGCAGCTTAGGTACAGGGGGCACTGGCTACACCTTC. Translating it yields CASSLGTGGTGYTF.

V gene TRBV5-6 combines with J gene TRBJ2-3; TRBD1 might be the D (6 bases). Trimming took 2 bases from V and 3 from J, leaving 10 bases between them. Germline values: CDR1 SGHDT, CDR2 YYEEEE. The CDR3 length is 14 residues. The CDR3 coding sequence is TGTGCCAGCAGCTTAACAGGGTATACAGATACGCAGTATTTT. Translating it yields CASSLTGYTDTQYF.

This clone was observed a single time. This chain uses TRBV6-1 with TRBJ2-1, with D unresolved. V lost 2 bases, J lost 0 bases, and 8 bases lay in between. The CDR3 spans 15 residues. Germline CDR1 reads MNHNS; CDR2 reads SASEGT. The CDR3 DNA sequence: TGTGCCAGCAGTGAAAGGCGGAGCTCCTACAATGAGCAGTTCTTC. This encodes CASSERRSSYNEQFF.

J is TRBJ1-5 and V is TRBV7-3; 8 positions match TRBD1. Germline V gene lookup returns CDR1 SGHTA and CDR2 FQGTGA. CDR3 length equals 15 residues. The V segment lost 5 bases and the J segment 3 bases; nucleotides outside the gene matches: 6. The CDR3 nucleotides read TGTGCCAGCAGCCCGACAGGGGCCCTCAATCAGCCCCAGCATTTT. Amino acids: CASSPTGALNQPQHF.

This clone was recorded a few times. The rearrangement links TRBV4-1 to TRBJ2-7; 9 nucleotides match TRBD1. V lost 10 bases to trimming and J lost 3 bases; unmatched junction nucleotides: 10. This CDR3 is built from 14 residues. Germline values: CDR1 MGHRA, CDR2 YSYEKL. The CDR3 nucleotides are TGCGCCATCCACCAGGACAGGGGATTCTACGAGCAGTACTTC. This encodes CAIHQDRGFYEQYF.

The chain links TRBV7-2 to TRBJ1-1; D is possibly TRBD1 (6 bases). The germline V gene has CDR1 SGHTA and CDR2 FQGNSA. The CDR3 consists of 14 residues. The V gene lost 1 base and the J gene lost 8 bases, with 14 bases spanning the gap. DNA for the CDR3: TGTGCCAGCAGCTTAGGACGCCAGGGGTTCGAAGCTTTCTTT. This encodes CASSLGRQGFEAFF. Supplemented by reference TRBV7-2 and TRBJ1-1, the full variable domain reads GAGVSQSPSNKVTEKGKDVELRCDPISGHTALYWYRQSLGQGLEFLIYFQGNSAPDKSGLPSDRFSAERTGGSVSTLTIQRTQQEDSAVYLCASSLGRQGFEAFFGQGTRLTVV.

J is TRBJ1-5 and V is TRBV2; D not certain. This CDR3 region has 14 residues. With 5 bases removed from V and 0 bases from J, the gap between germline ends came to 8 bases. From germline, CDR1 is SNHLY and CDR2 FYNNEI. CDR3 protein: CASSRVYSNQPQHF. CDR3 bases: TGTGCCAGCAGTCGAGTGTATAGCAATCAGCCCCAGCATTTT.

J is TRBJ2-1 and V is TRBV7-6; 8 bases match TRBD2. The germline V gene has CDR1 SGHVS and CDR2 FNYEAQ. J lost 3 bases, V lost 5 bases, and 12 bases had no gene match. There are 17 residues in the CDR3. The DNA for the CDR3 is TGTGCCAGCAGCGGAAAGATCGGGGGGGCAAACTACAATGAGCAGTTCTTC. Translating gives CASSGKIGGANYNEQFF.

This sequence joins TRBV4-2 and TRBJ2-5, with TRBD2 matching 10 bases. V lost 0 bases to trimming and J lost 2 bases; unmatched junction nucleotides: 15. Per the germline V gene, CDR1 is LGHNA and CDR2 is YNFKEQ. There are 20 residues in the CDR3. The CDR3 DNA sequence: TGTGCCAGCAGCCAAGAGGCCCTAGCGGGGGCGCTTGCCAGGCAAGAGACCCAGTACTTC. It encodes CASSQEALAGALARQETQYF.

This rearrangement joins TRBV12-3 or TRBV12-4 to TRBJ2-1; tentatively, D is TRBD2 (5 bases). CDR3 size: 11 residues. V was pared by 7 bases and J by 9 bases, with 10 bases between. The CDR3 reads CASKLGIEQFF. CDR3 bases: TGTGCCAGCAAACTAGGGATTGAGCAGTTCTTC.

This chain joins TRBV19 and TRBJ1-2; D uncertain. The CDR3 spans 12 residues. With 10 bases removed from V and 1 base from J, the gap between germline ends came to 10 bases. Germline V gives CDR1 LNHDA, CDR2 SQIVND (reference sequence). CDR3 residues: CATLSYNYGYTF. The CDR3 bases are TGTGCCACCCTCAGTTATAACTATGGCTACACCTTC.

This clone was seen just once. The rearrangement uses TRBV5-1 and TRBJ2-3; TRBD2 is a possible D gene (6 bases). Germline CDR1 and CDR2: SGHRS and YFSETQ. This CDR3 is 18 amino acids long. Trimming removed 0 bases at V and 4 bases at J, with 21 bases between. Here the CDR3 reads CASSLVVGQAGGADTQYF. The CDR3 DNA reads TGCGCCAGCAGCTTGGTGGTCGGGCAGGCCGGAGGGGCAGATACGCAGTATTTT.

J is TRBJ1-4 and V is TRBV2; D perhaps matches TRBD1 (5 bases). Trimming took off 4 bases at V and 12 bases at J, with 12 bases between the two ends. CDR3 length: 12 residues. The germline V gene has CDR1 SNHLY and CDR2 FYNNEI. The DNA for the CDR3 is TGTGCCAGCAGTGCGGGACTGAAGGAACTGTTTTTT. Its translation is CASSAGLKELFF. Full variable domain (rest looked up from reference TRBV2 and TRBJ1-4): EPEVTQTPSHQVTQMGQEVILRCVPISNHLYFYWYRQILGQKVEFLVSFYNNEISEKSEIFDDQFSVERPDGSNFTLKIRSTKLEDSAMYFCASSAGLKELFFGSGTQLSVL.

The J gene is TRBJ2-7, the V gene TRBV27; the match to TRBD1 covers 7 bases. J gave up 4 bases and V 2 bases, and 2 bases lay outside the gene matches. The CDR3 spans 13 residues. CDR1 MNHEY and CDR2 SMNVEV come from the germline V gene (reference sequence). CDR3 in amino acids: CASSLRQGYEQYF. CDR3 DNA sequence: TGTGCCAGCAGTTTACGACAGGGTTACGAGCAGTACTTC.

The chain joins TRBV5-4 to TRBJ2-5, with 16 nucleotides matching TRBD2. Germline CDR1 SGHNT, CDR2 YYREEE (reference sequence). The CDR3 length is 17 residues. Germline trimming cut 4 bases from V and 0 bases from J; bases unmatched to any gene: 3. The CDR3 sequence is CASSAGLAGGYQETQYF. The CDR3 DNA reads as TGTGCCAGCAGCGCGGGACTAGCGGGGGGGTACCAAGAGACCCAGTACTTC.

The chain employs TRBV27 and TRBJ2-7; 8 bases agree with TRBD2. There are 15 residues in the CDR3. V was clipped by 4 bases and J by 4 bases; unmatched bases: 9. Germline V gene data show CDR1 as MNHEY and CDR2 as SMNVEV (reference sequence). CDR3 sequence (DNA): TGTGCCAGCAGTTCCCCATTGCGGGGGGTGTACGAGCAGTACGTC. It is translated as CASSSPLRGVYEQYV.